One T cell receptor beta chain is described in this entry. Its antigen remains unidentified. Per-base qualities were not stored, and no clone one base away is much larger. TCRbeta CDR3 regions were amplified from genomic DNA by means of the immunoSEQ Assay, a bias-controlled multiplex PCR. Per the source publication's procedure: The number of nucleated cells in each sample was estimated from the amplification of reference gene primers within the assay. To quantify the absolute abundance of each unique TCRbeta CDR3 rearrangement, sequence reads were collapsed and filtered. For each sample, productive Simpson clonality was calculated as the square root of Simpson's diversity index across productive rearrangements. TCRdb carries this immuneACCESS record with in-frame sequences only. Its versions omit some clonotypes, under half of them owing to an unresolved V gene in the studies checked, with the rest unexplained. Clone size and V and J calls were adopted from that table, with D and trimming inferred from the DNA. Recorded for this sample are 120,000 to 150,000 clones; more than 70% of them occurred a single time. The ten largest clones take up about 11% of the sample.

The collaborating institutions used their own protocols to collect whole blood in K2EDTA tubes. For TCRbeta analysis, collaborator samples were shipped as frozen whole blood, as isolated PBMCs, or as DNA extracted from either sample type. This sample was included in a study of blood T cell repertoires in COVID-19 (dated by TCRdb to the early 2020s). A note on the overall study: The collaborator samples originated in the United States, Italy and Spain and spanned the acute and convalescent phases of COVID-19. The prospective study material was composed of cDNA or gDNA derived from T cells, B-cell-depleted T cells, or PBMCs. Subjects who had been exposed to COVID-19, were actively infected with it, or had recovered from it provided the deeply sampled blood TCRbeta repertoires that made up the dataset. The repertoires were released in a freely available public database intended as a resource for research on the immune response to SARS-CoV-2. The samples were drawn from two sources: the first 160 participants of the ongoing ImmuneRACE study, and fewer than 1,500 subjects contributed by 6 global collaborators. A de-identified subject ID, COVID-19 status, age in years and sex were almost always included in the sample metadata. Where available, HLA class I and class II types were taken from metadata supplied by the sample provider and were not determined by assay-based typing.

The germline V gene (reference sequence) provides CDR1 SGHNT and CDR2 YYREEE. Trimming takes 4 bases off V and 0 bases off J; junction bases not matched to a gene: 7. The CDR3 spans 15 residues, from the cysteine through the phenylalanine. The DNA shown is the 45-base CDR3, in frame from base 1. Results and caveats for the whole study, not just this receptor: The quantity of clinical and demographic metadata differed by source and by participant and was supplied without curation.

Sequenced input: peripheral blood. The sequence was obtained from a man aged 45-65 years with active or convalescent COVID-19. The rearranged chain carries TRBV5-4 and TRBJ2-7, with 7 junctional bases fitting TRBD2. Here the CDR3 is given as CASSPAAGSSYEQYF. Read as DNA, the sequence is TGTGCCAGCAGCCCAGCAGCGGGAAGCTCCTACGAGCAGTACTTC.